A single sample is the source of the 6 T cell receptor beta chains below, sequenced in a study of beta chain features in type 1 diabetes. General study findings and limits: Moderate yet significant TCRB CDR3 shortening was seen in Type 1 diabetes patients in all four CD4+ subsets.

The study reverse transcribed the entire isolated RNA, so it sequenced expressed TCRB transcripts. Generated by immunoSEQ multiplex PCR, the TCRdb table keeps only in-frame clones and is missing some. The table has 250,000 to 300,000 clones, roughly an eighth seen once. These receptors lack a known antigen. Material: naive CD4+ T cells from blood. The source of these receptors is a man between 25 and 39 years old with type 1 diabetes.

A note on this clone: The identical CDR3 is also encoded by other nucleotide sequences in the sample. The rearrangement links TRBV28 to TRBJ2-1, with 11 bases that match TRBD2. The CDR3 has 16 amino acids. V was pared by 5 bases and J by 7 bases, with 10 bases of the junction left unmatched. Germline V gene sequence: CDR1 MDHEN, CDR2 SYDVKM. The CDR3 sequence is CASSLLAGGPGNEQFF. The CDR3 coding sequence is TGTGCCAGCAGTCTCTTAGCGGGAGGGCCGGGGAATGAGCAGTTCTTC.

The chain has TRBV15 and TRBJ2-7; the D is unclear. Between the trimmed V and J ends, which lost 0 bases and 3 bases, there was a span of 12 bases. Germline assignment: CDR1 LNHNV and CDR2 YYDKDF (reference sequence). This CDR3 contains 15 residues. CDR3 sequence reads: CATSRDLNGVYEQYF. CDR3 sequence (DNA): TGTGCCACCAGCAGAGATCTAAACGGAGTCTACGAGCAGTACTTC.

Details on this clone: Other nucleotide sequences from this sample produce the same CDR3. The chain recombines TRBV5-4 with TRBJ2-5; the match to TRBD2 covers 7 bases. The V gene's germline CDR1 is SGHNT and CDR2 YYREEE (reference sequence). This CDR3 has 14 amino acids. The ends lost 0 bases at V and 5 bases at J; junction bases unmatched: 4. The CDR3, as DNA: TGTGCCAGCAGCTTGGCGGGGGGTAAGGAGACCCAGTACTTC. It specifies CASSLAGGKETQYF.

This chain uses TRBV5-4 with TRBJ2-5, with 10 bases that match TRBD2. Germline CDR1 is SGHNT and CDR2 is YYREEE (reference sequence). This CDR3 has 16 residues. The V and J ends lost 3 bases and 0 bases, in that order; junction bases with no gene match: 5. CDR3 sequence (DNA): TGTGCCAGCAGCTCTCTAGCGGGAGCTTACCAAGAGACCCAGTACTTC. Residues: CASSSLAGAYQETQYF.

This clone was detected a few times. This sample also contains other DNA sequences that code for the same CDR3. The CDR3 bases are TGTGCCAGCAGTCGCGGACAGGGTTCCTACGAGCAGTACTTC. It encodes CASSRGQGSYEQYF. The J gene is TRBJ2-7, the V gene TRBV6-5; 8 nucleotides agree with TRBD1. This CDR3 region has 14 residues. The V and J ends lost 5 bases and 1 base, in that order; junction bases with no gene match: 4. Germline V CDR1 and CDR2: MNHEY, SVGAGI.

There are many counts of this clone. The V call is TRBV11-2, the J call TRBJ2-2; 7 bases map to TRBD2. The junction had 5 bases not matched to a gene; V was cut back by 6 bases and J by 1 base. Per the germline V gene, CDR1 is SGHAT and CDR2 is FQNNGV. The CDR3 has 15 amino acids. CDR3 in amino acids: CASRIAGLNTGELFF. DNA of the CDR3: TGTGCCAGCAGAATAGCGGGTCTGAACACCGGGGAGCTGTTTTTT.